The 2 T cell receptor beta chains below all came from one sample that was sequenced in a study of T cell changes during pregnancy in multiple sclerosis. Using immunoSEQ multiplex PCR, the repertoire was profiled, and TCRdb retains in-frame clones only, with some absent. The profile shows 30,000 to 35,000 clones, about 91% of them singletons. This material consisted of CD4+ T cells from peripheral blood mononuclear cells, taken in the first trimester of pregnancy. The source is a female donor in good health, enrolled as a control in a pregnancy study.

The rearrangement joins TRBV11-3 to TRBJ1-1, with 9 nucleotides matching TRBD1. J was trimmed by 6 bases and V by 5 bases; bases with no gene match: 10. The CDR3 loop spans 15 amino acids. The germline V gene has CDR1 SGHNT and CDR2 YENEEA. The CDR3 coding sequence is TGTGCCAGCAGCCCCGGGACAGGGTCGGTGGCTGAAGCTTTCTTT. Protein product: CASSPGTGSVAEAFF.

CDR3 residues: CASSLEAGQDYEQYF. The DNA of the CDR3 is TGTGCCAGCAGCTTAGAGGCGGGACAGGACTACGAGCAGTACTTC. The chain links TRBV7-2 to TRBJ2-7; 8 bases match TRBD1. CDR3 length equals 15 residues. Germline lookup yields CDR1 SGHTA and CDR2 FQGNSA. Trimming at V came to 1 base and at J to 3 bases, leaving 5 bases not matched to a gene.